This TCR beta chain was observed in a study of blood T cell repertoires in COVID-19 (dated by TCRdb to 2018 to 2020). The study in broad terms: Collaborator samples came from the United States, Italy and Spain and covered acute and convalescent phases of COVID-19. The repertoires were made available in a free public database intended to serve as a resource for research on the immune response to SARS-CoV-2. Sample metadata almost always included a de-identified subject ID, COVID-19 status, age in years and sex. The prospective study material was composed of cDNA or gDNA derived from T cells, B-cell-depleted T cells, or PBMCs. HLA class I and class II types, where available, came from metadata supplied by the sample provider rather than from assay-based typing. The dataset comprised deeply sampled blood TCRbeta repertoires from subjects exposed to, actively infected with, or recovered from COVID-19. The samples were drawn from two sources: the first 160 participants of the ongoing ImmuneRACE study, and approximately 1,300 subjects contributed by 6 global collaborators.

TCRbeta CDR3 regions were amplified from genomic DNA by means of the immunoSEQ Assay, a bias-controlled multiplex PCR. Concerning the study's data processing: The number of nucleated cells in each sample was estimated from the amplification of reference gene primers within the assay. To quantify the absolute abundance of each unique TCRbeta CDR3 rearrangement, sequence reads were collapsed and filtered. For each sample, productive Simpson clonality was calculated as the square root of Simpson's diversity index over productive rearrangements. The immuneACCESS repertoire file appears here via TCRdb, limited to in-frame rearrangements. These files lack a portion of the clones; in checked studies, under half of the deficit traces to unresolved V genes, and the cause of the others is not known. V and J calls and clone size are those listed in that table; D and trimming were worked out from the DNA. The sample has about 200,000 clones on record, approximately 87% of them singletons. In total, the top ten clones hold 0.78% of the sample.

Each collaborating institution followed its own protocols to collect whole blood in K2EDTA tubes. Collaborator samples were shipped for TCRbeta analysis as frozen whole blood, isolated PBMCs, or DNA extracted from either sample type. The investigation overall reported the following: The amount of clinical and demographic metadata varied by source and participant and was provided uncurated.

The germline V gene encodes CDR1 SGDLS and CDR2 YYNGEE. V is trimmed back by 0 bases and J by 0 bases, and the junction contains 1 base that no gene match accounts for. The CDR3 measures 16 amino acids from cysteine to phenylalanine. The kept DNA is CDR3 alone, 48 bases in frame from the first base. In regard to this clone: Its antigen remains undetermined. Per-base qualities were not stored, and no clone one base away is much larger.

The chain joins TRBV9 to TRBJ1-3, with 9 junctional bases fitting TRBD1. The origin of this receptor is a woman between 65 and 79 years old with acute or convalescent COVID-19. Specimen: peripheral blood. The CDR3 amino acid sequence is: CASSVGGQGSGNTIYF. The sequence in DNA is TGTGCCAGCAGCGTAGGGGGACAGGGCTCTGGAAACACCATATATTTT. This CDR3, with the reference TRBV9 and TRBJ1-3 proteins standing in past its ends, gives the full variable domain DSGVTQTPKHLITATGQRVTLRCSPRSGDLSVYWYQQSLDQGLQFLIQYYNGEERAKGNILERFSAQQFPDLHSELNLSSLELGDSALYFCASSVGGQGSGNTIYFGEGSWLTVV.